Listed below are T cell receptor beta chains from one sample, sequenced in a study of post-analysis software for immune sequencing data. TCRdb re-derived calls from the PCR reads in MiXCR, one entry per CDR3 protein. The table records hundreds of thousands of distinct CDR3 sequences, 53% of them present only once. The sample taken for sequencing was blood. The receptor set was obtained from a girl between 5 and 17 years old with multiple sclerosis. CDR3s include the opening cysteine and the closing phenylalanine or tryptophan. A D gene is named only where the DNA matches it firmly. Part of the rows lack a size; the others show once, few, many or a class for expanded clones.

cdr3_aa cdr3_nt clone_size j_call d_call v_call
CASRRDRGYDNEQFF TGTGCCAGCAGGCGGGACAGGGGATACGACAATGAGCAGTTCTTC - TRBJ2-1 TRBD1 TRBV2
CASGTSEQETQYF TGTGCCAGCGGGACTAGCGAACAAGAGACCCAGTACTTC - TRBJ2-5 TRBD2 TRBV6-1
CASSPPFVVNYEQYF TGCGCCAGCAGCCCCCCCTTTGTGGTAAACTACGAGCAGTACTTC - TRBJ2-7 - TRBV5-1
CSVEDLDRGTEAFF TGCAGCGTTGAAGATCTGGACCGGGGAACCGAAGCTTTCTTT - TRBJ1-1 - TRBV29-1
CASSLSFFGTEAFF TGTGCCAGCAGCTTATCATTTTTTGGCACTGAAGCTTTCTTT - TRBJ1-1 - TRBV7-6
CSARAVRGQETQYF TGCAGTGCTAGAGCAGTGCGGGGGCAAGAGACCCAGTACTTC few TRBJ2-5 TRBD2 TRBV20-1
CSVTTGGGYGYTF TGCAGCGTGACGACAGGGGGAGGCTATGGCTACACCTTC - TRBJ1-2 TRBD1 TRBV29-1
CASSEVSGANVLTF TGTGCCAGCAGTGAGGTGTCTGGGGCCAACGTCCTGACTTTC few TRBJ2-6 - TRBV6-1
CASSDPTSAGEQFF TGTGCCAGCAGCGACCCGACTAGCGCCGGTGAGCAGTTCTTC once TRBJ2-1 TRBD2 TRBV9
CASSGRTGDYGYTF TGTGCCAGCAGTGGTCGGACAGGGGACTATGGCTACACCTTC - TRBJ1-2 TRBD1 TRBV27
CSARVPSRGSNEQFF TGCAGTGCTAGAGTCCCGTCCAGGGGAAGCAATGAGCAGTTCTTC - TRBJ2-1 - TRBV20-1
CASSPDGQGRSEQFF TGTGCCAGCAGCCCAGATGGACAGGGGAGGTCTGAGCAGTTCTTC - TRBJ2-1 TRBD1 TRBV7-9
CASRGTGVVDGYTF TGTGCCAGCAGGGGGACAGGGGTGGTAGATGGCTACACCTTC few TRBJ1-2 TRBD1 TRBV12-3/TRBV12-4
CATRPTGSYEQYF TGTGCCACCAGACCTACAGGCTCCTACGAGCAGTACTTC - TRBJ2-7 - TRBV15
CSVMGLAEPSEQYF TGCAGCGTGATGGGACTAGCGGAACCTTCCGAGCAGTACTTC - TRBJ2-7 TRBD2 TRBV29-1
CASSPPRKAGVGGNEQFF TGTGCCAGCTCACCACCCCGGAAGGCGGGAGTGGGAGGCAATGAGCAGTTCTTC few TRBJ2-1 TRBD2 TRBV18
CASSQVLAGYEQYF TGCGCCAGCAGCCAAGTCCTAGCGGGGTACGAGCAGTACTTC - TRBJ2-7 TRBD2 TRBV4-1
CASRPQGGGFAFF TGTGCCAGCAGGCCCCAAGGGGGCGGGTTTGCTTTCTTT - TRBJ1-1 TRBD1 TRBV7-8
CSARDGGTSGGPQETQYF TGCAGTGCTAGAGATGGCGGGACTAGCGGGGGACCTCAAGAGACCCAGTACTTC many TRBJ2-5 TRBD2 TRBV20-1
CASSQESGTPPQRQETQYF TGCGCCAGCAGCCAAGAGTCCGGGACACCACCACAAAGACAAGAGACCCAGTACTTC - TRBJ2-5 - TRBV4-1
CASSLSATRYF TGCGCCAGCAGCTTGTCTGCGACCCGGTACTTC - TRBJ2-7 - TRBV5-1
CATSDPRRNQETQYF TGTGCCACCAGTGACCCCAGACGGAACCAAGAGACCCAGTACTTC - TRBJ2-5 - TRBV24-1
CASSQFMGGGTEAFF TGCGCCAGCAGCCAATTTATGGGGGGCGGCACTGAAGCTTTCTTT - TRBJ1-1 - TRBV4-1
CSALGRGTTDTQYF TGCAGTGCTCTGGGGCGCGGAACCACAGATACGCAGTATTTT - TRBJ2-3 - TRBV29-1
CASSRSGGGDTGELFF TGTGCCAGCAGCCGCAGCGGAGGGGGGGACACCGGGGAGCTGTTTTTT - TRBJ2-2 - TRBV6-6
CASSFEGLGQFF TGTGCCAGCAGCTTTGAAGGCTTGGGGCAGTTCTTC - TRBJ2-1 - TRBV7-9
CASSSTSGRRFSTDTQYF TGTGCCAGCAGCTCAACTAGCGGGAGAAGGTTTAGCACAGATACGCAGTATTTT - TRBJ2-3 TRBD2 TRBV7-2
CASSSSTASGNEGEQFF TGTGCCAGCAGTTCCTCAACGGCTAGCGGGAACGAGGGTGAGCAGTTCTTC - TRBJ2-1 TRBD2 TRBV12-3/TRBV12-4
CSAPPQGGTDTQYF TGCAGTGCTCCCCCGCAAGGGGGCACAGATACGCAGTATTTT few TRBJ2-3 - TRBV20-1
CATSRDQRLAGHKNIQYF TGTGCCACCAGCAGAGATCAGCGGCTAGCGGGGCACAAAAACATTCAGTACTTC - TRBJ2-4 TRBD2 TRBV15
CASSHRQTGSDEQYF TGCGCCAGCAGCCACCGGCAGACAGGGTCGGACGAGCAGTACTTC - TRBJ2-7 TRBD1 TRBV4-1
CASSLSSGGWEQFF TGTGCCAGCAGTTTATCAAGTGGGGGTTGGGAGCAGTTCTTC - TRBJ2-1 - TRBV27
CASSAQGPSSGANVLTF TGCGCCAGCAGCGCACAGGGCCCGTCCTCTGGGGCCAACGTCCTGACTTTC - TRBJ2-6 - TRBV5-1